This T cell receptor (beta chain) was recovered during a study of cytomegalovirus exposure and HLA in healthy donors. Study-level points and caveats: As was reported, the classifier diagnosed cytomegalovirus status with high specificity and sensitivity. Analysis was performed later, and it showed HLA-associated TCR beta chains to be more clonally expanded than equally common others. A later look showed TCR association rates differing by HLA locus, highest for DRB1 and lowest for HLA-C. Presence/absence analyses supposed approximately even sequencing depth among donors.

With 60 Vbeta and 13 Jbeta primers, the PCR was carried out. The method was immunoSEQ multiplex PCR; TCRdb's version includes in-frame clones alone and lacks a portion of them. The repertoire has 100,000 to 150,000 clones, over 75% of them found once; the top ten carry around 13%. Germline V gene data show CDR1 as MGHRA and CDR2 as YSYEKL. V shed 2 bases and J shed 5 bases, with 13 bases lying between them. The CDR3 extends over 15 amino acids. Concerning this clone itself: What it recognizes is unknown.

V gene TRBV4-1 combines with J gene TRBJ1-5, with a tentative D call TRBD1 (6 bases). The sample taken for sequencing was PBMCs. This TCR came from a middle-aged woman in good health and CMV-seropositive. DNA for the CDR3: TGCGCCAGCAGCCAACAACAGGGTGGGGATCAGCCCCAGCATTTT. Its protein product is CASSQQQGGDQPQHF.